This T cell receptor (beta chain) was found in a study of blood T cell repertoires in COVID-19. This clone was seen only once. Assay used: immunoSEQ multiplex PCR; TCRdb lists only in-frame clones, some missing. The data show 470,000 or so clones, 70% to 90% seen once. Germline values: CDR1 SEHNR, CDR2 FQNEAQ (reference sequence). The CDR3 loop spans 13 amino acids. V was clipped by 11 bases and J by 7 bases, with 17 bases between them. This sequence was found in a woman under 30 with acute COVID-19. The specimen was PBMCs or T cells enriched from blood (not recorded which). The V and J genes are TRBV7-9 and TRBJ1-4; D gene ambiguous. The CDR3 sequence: CAPQKEEAEKLFF. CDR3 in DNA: TGTGCCCCGCAAAAAGAAGAGGCTGAAAAACTGTTTTTT.